The 27 T cell receptor beta chains given below trace back to one sample, sequenced in a study of T-cell reconstitution after alpha-beta-depleted transplantation in children. Preparation of the TCRbeta library was carried out with unique molecular identifiers. TCRdb re-analysed the PCR reads in MiXCR, keeping a single row per CDR3 protein. The sample lists about 400,000 distinct CDR3 sequences; around 20% were seen once. Here the sequenced sample was PBMCs from the stem cell graft donor, taken from the stem cell graft. The receptor set was obtained from a human donor who donated a stem cell graft to a child with acute myeloid leukemia.

The chain carries TRBV28 and TRBJ1-4; D perhaps matches TRBD1 (6 bases). Germline assignment: CDR1 MDHEN and CDR2 SYDVKM. The CDR3 runs 12 residues. Trimming removed 11 bases from V and 3 bases from J, with 10 bases in between. This chain's CDR3 is CAVRTANEKLFF. CDR3 nucleotides: TGTGCCGTCAGGACAGCTAATGAAAAACTGTTTTTT. Looking up the rest from reference TRBV28 and TRBJ1-4 gives the full variable domain: DVKVTQSSRYLVKRTGEKVFLECVQDMDHENMFWYRQDPGLGLRLIYFSYDVKMKEKGDIPEGYSVSREKKERFSLILESASTNQTSMYLCAVRTANEKLFFGSGTQLSVL.

This clonotype was counted ten times or more. The chain joins TRBV20-1 to TRBJ2-1; unclear D gene. The CDR3 totals 13 residues. Germline-derived CDR1 and CDR2 are DFQATT and SNEGSKA (reference sequence). With 7 bases removed from V and 1 base from J, the gap between germline ends came to 11 bases. The CDR3 protein is CSVETHSYNEQFF. The DNA of the CDR3 is TGCAGTGTCGAGACTCATTCCTACAATGAGCAGTTCTTC.

This clonotype was detected only a few times. With a much larger clone just one base away, this may be a read error. The CDR3 region is CASSRTSYYEQYF. In DNA, the CDR3 is TGTGCCAGCAGTCGGACTAGCTACTACGAGCAGTACTTC. The chain uses TRBV7-8 and TRBJ2-7, with 8 bases aligning to TRBD2. J was trimmed by 3 bases and V by 6 bases; bases with no gene match: 4. Per germline, CDR1 SGHVS and CDR2 FQNEAQ. This CDR3 is built from 13 residues.

This rearrangement joins TRBV12-3 or TRBV12-4 to TRBJ1-2; possibly TRBD1 for D (5 bases). The ends were cut back, 0 bases at V and 7 bases at J, with 9 bases in the middle. CDR3 size: 13 residues. CDR3 coding DNA: TGTGCCAGCAGTTTAGCGTTCGGGGGTGGCTACACCTTC. Translated, it gives CASSLAFGGGYTF.

The table lists this clonotype with a few counts. The chain is built from TRBV20-1 and TRBJ2-1, with 9 bases that match TRBD2. This CDR3 is 17 amino acids long. CDR1 and CDR2 from the germline V gene are DFQATT and SNEGSKA (reference sequence). V lost 0 bases to trimming and J lost 0 bases; unmatched junction nucleotides: 6. DNA of the CDR3: TGCAGTGCTAGAGATTTTAGCGGGAGTATCTCCTACAATGAGCAGTTCTTC. Its protein is CSARDFSGSISYNEQFF.

The chain uses TRBV29-1 and TRBJ2-5; tentatively, D is TRBD2 (6 bases). Germline V CDR1 and CDR2: SQVTM, ANQGSEA. This CDR3 region has 13 residues. The CDR3 DNA reads TGCAGTCAAGGTCTTAGCGGCCAAGAGACCCAGTACTTC. This sequence encodes CSQGLSGQETQYF.

The chain joins TRBV4-2 to TRBJ2-2; D is unresolved. V was cut by 1 base and J by 1 base, with 10 bases left in between. This CDR3 region has 16 residues. Germline lookup yields CDR1 LGHNA and CDR2 YNFKEQ. Written as DNA, the CDR3 is TGTGCCAGCAGCCAAGGGTCCTTTGAGAACACCGGGGAGCTGTTTTTT. It codes for CASSQGSFENTGELFF.

The sample holds a few counts of this clonotype. The genes are TRBV27 and TRBJ1-1; D is perhaps TRBD1 (6 bases). V shed 4 bases and J shed 6 bases, with 18 bases lying between them. There are 15 residues in the CDR3. Germline CDR1 MNHEY, CDR2 SMNVEV (reference sequence). CDR3: CASSWSRQGYAEAFF. In DNA, the CDR3 is TGTGCCAGCAGTTGGAGTAGGCAGGGGTACGCTGAAGCTTTCTTT.

The rearrangement joins TRBV4-3 to TRBJ2-2; 7 nucleotides line up with TRBD2. Germline trimming cut 3 bases from V and 1 base from J; bases unmatched to any gene: 5. This CDR3 region has 16 residues. Germline CDR1 reads LGHNA; CDR2 reads YSLEER. The CDR3 DNA follows: TGCGCCAGCAGCCAGGGGGGAGGGAGGAACACCGGGGAGCTGTTTTTT. Its translation is CASSQGGGRNTGELFF.

This clonotype showed up many times. The chain's CDR3 is CSARTSGDGEQFF. The DNA for the CDR3 is TGCAGTGCTAGGACTAGCGGGGATGGGGAGCAGTTCTTC. The rearrangement uses TRBV20-1 and TRBJ2-1, with TRBD2 matching over 11 bases. From germline, CDR1 is DFQATT and CDR2 SNEGSKA (reference sequence). V gave up 3 bases and J gave up 10 bases; unmatched junction bases: 5. The length of the CDR3 is 13 residues.

This chain connects TRBV28 to TRBJ1-5, with D possibly TRBD1 on 5 matching bases. The CDR3 extends over 15 amino acids. Per the germline V gene, CDR1 is MDHEN and CDR2 is SYDVKM. Trimming took off 6 bases at V and 1 base at J, with 13 bases between the two ends. The CDR3 protein is CASSRQLRSNQPQHF. The DNA of the CDR3 is TGTGCCAGCAGCCGACAGCTCCGGAGCAATCAGCCCCAGCATTTT.

This clonotype was recorded at least ten times. The rearrangement uses TRBV20-1 and TRBJ2-7; 8 bases align to TRBD1. V gave up 3 bases and J gave up 3 bases; unmatched junction bases: 7. The CDR3 extends over 14 amino acids. CDR1 and CDR2 from the germline V gene are DFQATT and SNEGSKA (reference sequence). The CDR3 coding sequence is TGCAGTGCTAGGACCTTTACAGGGGGCTACGAGCAGTACTTC. This sequence encodes CSARTFTGGYEQYF.

The gene calls are TRBV6-1 and TRBJ2-3; 9 positions agree with TRBD2. With 3 bases clipped from V and 3 bases from J, the junction kept 7 bases outside the gene matches. Germline assignment: CDR1 MNHNS and CDR2 SASEGT. The CDR3 is 16 amino acids. In nucleotides, the CDR3 is TGTGCCAGCAGTGAGATAGCGGGAGACGGGACAGATACGCAGTATTTT. It codes for CASSEIAGDGTDTQYF.

This clonotype has at least ten counts. The chain recombines TRBV2 with TRBJ2-7, with a tentative D call TRBD2 (5 bases). Trimming shortened V by 4 bases and J by 3 bases, and 10 bases separated the two germline ends. The length of the CDR3 is 13 residues. Germline V gene sequence: CDR1 SNHLY, CDR2 FYNNEI. Written as DNA, the CDR3 is TGTGCCAGCAGTGCTGGACTTCACTACGAGCAGTACTTC. Translation gives CASSAGLHYEQYF. Using reference TRBV2 and TRBJ2-7 for the parts outside the CDR3, the full variable domain is EPEVTQTPSHQVTQMGQEVILRCVPISNHLYFYWYRQILGQKVEFLVSFYNNEISEKSEIFDDQFSVERPDGSNFTLKIRSTKLEDSAMYFCASSAGLHYEQYFGPGTRLTVT.

Only a few counts were recorded for this clonotype. The chain joins TRBV18 to TRBJ2-1; 10 nucleotides line up with TRBD2. Looked up from germline, CDR1 is KGHSH and CDR2 is LQKENI. CDR3 length: 17 amino acids. Trimming at V came to 3 bases and at J to 0 bases, leaving 5 bases not matched to a gene. In DNA form, the CDR3 reads TGTGCCAGCTCACCGAGGCCTAGCGGGAGCTCCTACAATGAGCAGTTCTTC. It codes for CASSPRPSGSSYNEQFF.

This clonotype has a handful of counts. This chain uses TRBV5-1 with TRBJ2-7; D gene ambiguous. The V gene's germline CDR1 is SGHRS and CDR2 YFSETQ. The CDR3 contains 11 residues. Trimming stripped 1 base from V and 6 bases from J, with 5 bases between. DNA of the CDR3: TGCGCCAGCAGCTTGCAATCCGAGCAGTACTTC. As protein: CASSLQSEQYF. The full variable domain, in which reference TRBV5-1 and TRBJ2-7 provide the parts outside the CDR3, is KAGVTQTPRYLIKTRGQQVTLSCSPISGHRSVSWYQQTPGQGLQFLFEYFSETQRNKGNFPGRFSGRQFSNSRSEMNVSTLELGDSALYLCASSLQSEQYFGPGTRLTVT.

The CDR3 DNA reads TGCAGTGCTCTAAAGACCAGCGGACCGTACGAGCAGTACTTC. Its protein product is CSALKTSGPYEQYF. The V gene is TRBV20-1, the J gene TRBJ2-7, with D possibly being TRBD2 (5 bases). Trimming took off 5 bases at V and 4 bases at J, with 18 bases between the two ends. Germline V gives CDR1 DFQATT, CDR2 SNEGSKA (reference sequence). This CDR3 has 14 residues.

V is TRBV18 and J is TRBJ2-2; a weak D match, TRBD1 (6 bases). The V and J ends lost 6 bases and 0 bases respectively, with 14 bases between them. The germline V gene encodes CDR1 KGHSH and CDR2 LQKENI. CDR3 size: 16 residues. CDR3 amino acids: CASSQQGPSNTGELFF. The CDR3 nucleotides read TGTGCCAGCTCTCAGCAGGGGCCCTCGAACACCGGGGAGCTGTTTTTT.

This clonotype has a count of ten or more. The V gene is TRBV20-1, the J gene TRBJ2-7; 9 bases map to TRBD1. Germline V lookup: CDR1 DFQATT, CDR2 SNEGSKA (reference sequence). CDR3 length equals 15 residues. J gave up 7 bases and V 3 bases, and 13 bases lay outside the gene matches. This CDR3 is CSASGQGRGIQEQYF. CDR3 nucleotide sequence: TGCAGTGCTAGCGGACAGGGGAGGGGTATTCAGGAGCAGTACTTC.

The chain recombines TRBV15 with TRBJ2-7; D tentatively fits TRBD1 or TRBD2 (5 bases each). Trimming stripped 2 bases from V and 6 bases from J, with 17 bases between. Germline V gene data show CDR1 as LNHNV and CDR2 as YYDKDF (reference sequence). The CDR3 runs 15 residues. The CDR3 sequence is CATSRLQGKGSEQYF. The CDR3 coding sequence is TGTGCCACCAGCAGACTCCAGGGAAAGGGGAGCGAGCAGTACTTC.

The chain joins TRBV28 to TRBJ2-3; TRBD2 agrees at 8 bases. The CDR3 is 11 residues long. The junction had 6 bases not matched to a gene; V was cut back by 7 bases and J by 12 bases. Germline assignment: CDR1 MDHEN and CDR2 SYDVKM. CDR3 DNA: TGTGCCAGCAAAGGGACTAGGAGTCAGTATTTT. Encoded protein: CASKGTRSQYF. Full variable domain (rest looked up from reference TRBV28 and TRBJ2-3): DVKVTQSSRYLVKRTGEKVFLECVQDMDHENMFWYRQDPGLGLRLIYFSYDVKMKEKGDIPEGYSVSREKKERFSLILESASTNQTSMYLCASKGTRSQYFGPGTRLTVL.

This clonotype appeared a few times. The CDR3 protein is CASSLKGGLAGNHNEQFF. CDR3 nucleotides: TGTGCCAGCAGCTTGAAGGGGGGACTAGCGGGAAATCACAATGAGCAGTTCTTC. V gene TRBV11-2 combines with J gene TRBJ2-1, with 13 bases aligning to TRBD2. The CDR3 covers 18 residues. Losses at the gene ends were 3 bases for V and 5 bases for J; bases not matched to a gene: 10. Germline CDR1 reads SGHAT; CDR2 reads FQNNGV. Variable domain in full (rest from reference TRBV11-2 and TRBJ2-1): EAGVAQSPRYKIIEKRQSVAFWCNPISGHATLYWYQQILGQGPKLLIQFQNNGVVDDSQLPKDRFSAERLKGVDSTLKIQPAKLEDSAVYLCASSLKGGLAGNHNEQFFGPGTRLTVL.

The chain joins TRBV10-2 to TRBJ2-1, with D maybe TRBD2 (5 bases). V lost 0 bases and J 12 bases, leaving 9 bases between the germline ends. Germline lookup yields CDR1 WSHSY and CDR2 SAAADI. This CDR3 comprises 12 residues. The CDR3 DNA is TGCGCCAGCAGTGAGTCGAGTGGAGGGCAGTTCTTC. This gives the protein CASSESSGGQFF.

This clonotype was counted a few times. The rearrangement joins TRBV6-1 to TRBJ2-3; D gene unclear. The CDR3 totals 14 residues. The germline gives CDR1 MNHNS, CDR2 SASEGT. The ends were cut back, 11 bases at V and 1 base at J, with 16 bases in the middle. CDR3 bases: TGTGCCGGACCCCGGTGGGGTGGCACAGATACGCAGTATTTT. Amino acid sequence: CAGPRWGGTDTQYF.

The chain uses TRBV4-1 and TRBJ1-1; TRBD1 is a possible D gene (5 bases). The germline V gene has CDR1 MGHRA and CDR2 YSYEKL. The CDR3 is made up of 13 amino acids. The V end was cut by 3 bases, the J end by 10 bases, with 15 bases between. CDR3 residues: CASSQENRLGAFF. The DNA for the CDR3 is TGCGCCAGCAGCCAGGAAAACAGGCTCGGAGCTTTCTTT.

In this sample, this clonotype turned up a few times. J is TRBJ1-4 and V is TRBV12-3 or TRBV12-4; D is ambiguous. The ends were cut back, 6 bases at V and 14 bases at J, with 13 bases in the middle. The CDR3 totals 11 residues. The CDR3 loop is CASSPISYLFF. In nucleotides, the CDR3 is TGTGCCAGCAGCCCCATCAGTTATCTGTTTTTT.

The J gene is TRBJ2-5, the V gene TRBV7-2, with D hard to call. Germline CDR1 SGHTA, CDR2 FQGNSA. V shed 1 base and J shed 5 bases, with 8 bases lying between them. There are 13 residues in the CDR3. The DNA of the CDR3 is TGTGCCAGCAGCTTAGTAGGTTTCGAGACCCAGTACTTC. Translated: CASSLVGFETQYF.